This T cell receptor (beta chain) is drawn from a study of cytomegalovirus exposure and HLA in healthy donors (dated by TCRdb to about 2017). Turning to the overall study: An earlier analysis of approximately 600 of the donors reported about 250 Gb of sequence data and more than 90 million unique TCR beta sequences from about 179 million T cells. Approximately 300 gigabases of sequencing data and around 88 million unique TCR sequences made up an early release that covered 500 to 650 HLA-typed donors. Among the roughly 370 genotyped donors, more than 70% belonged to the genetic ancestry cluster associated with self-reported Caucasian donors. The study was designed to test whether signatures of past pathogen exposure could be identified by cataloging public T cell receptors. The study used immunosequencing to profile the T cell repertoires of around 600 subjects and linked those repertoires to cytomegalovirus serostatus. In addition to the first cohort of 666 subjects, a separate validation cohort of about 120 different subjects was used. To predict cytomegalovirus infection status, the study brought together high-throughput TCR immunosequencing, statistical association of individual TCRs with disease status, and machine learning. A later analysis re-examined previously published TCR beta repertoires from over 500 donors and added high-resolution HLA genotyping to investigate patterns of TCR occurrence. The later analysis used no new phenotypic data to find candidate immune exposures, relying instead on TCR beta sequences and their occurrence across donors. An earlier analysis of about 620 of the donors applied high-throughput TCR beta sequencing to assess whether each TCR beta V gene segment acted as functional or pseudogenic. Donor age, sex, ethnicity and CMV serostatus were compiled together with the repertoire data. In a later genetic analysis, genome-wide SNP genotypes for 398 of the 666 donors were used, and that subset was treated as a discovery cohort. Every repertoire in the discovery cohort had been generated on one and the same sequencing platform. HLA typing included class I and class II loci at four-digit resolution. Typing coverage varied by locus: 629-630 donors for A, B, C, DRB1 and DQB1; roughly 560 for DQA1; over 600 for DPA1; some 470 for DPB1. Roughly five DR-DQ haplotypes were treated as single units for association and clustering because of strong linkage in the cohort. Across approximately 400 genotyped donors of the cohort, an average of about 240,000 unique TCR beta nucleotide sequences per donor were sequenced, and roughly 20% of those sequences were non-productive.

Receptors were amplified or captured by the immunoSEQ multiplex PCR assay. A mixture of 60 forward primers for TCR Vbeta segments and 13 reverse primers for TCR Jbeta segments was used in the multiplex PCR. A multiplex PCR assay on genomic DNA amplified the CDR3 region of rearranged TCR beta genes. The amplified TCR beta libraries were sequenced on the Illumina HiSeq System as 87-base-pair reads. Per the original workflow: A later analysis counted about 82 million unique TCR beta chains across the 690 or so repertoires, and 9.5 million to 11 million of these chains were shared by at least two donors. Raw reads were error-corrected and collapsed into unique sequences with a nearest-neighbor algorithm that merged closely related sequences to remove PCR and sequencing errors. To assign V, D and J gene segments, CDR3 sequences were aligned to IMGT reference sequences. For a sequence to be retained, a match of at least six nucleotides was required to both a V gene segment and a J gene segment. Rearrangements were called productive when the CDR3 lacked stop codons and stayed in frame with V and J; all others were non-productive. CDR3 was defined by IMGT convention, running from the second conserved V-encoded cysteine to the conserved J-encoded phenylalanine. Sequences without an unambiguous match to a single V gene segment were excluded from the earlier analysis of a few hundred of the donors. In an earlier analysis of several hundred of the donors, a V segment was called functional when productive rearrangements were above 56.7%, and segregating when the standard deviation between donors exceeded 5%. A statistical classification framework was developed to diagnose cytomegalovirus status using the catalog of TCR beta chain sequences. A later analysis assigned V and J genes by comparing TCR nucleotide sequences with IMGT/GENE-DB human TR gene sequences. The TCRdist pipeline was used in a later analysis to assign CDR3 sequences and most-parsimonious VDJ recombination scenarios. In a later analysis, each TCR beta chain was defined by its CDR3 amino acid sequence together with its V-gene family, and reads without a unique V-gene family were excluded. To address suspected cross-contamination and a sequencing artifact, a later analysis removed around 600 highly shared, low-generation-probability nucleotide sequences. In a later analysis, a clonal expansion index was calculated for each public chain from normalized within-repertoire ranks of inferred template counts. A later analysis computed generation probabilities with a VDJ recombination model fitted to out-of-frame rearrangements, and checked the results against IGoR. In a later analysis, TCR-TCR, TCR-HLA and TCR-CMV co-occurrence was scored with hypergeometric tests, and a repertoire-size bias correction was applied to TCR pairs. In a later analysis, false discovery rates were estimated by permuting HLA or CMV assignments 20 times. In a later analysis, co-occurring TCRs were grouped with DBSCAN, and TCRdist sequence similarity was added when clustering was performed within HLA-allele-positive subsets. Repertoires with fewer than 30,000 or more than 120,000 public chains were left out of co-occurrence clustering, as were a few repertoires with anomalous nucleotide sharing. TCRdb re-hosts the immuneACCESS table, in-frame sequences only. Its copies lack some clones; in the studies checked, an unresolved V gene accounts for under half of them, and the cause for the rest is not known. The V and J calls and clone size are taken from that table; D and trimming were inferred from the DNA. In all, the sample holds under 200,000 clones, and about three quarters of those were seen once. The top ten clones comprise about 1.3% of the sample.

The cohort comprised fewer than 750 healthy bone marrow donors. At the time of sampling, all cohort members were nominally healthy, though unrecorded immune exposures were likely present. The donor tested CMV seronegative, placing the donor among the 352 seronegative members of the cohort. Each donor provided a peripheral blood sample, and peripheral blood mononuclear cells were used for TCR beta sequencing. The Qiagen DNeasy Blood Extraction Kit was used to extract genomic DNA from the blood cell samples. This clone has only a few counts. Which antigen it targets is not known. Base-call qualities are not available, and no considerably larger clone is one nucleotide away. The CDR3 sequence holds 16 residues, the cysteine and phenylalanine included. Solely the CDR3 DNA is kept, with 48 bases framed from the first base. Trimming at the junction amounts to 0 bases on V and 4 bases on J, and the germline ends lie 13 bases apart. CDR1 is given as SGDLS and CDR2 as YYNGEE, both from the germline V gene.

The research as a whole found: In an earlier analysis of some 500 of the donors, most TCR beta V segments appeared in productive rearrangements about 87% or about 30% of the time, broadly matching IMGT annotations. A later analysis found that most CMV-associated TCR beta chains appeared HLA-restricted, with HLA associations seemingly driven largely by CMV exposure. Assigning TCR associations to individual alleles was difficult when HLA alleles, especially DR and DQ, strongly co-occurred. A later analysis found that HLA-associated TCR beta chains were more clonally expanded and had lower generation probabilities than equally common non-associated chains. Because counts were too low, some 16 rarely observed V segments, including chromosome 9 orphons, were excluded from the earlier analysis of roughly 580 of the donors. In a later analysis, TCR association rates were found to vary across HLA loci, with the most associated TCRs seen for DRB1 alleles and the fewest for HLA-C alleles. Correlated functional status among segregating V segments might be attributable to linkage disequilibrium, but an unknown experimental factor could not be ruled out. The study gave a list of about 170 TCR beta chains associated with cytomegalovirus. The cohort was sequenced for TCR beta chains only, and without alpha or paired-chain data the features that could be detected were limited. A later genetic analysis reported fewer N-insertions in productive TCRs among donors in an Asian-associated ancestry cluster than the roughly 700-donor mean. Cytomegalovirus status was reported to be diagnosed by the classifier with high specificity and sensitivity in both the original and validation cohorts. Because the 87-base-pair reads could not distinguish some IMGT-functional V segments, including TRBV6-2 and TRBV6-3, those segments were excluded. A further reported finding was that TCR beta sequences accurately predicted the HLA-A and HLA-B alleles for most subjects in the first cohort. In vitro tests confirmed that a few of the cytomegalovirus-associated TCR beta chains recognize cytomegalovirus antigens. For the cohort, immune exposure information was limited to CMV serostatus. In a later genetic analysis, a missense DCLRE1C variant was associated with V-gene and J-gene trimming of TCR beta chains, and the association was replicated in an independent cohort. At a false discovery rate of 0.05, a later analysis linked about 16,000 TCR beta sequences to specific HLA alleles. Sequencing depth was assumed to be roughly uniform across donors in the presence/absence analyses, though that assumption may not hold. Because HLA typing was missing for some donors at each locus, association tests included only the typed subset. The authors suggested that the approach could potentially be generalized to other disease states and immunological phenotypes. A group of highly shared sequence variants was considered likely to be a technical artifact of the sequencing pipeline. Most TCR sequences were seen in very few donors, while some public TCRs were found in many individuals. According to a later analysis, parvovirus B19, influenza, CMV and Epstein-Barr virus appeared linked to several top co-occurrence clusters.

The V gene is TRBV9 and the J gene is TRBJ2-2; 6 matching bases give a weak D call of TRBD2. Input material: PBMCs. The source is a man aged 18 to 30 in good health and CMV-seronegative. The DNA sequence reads TGTGCCAGCAGCGTAGGGGCGGGATGGAGCACCGGGGAGCTGTTTTTT. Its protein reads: CASSVGAGWSTGELFF.